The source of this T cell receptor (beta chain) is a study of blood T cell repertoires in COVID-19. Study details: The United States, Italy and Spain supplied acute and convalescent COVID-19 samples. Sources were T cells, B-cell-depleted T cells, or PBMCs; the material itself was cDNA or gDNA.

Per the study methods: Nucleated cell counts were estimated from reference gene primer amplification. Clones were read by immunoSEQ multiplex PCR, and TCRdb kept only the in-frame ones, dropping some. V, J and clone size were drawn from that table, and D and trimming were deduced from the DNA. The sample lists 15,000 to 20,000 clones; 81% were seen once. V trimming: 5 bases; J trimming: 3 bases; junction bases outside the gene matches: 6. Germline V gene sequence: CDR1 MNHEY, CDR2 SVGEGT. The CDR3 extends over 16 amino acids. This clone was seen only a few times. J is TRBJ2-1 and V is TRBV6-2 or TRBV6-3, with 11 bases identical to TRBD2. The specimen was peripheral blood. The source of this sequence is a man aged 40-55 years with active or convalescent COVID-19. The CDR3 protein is CASSLTSGVYYNEQFF. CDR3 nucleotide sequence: TGTGCCAGCAGTCTGACTAGCGGGGTTTACTACAATGAGCAGTTCTTC.